The 21 T cell receptor beta chains below were found in one sample sequenced in a study of T-cell memory formation after mild COVID-19. TCRdb redid the calling of the 5' RACE reads with MiXCR, one entry per CDR3 protein. Altogether more than 350,000 distinct CDR3 sequences are present, around 20% being singletons, with the ten largest covering around 12%. Sequencing was done on a sample of PBMCs or a T cell subset sorted from them (not recorded which). These receptors came from an adult woman who had mild COVID-19 (a few samples of this study predate the infection). Cell type and time point are not known.

This clonotype has more than one count but fewer than ten. The chain combines TRBV7-9 with TRBJ2-1; 16 nucleotides agree with TRBD2. The CDR3 is made up of 16 amino acids. The V gene end was trimmed by 5 bases and the J gene end by 8 bases; junction bases not matched to a gene: 6. Germline CDR1 and CDR2: SEHNR and FQNEAQ (reference sequence). Here the CDR3 reads CASSPGTSGRADEQFF. CDR3 nucleotide sequence: TGTGCCAGCAGCCCGGGGACTAGCGGGAGGGCCGATGAGCAGTTCTTC.

This clonotype was counted a few times. The V call is TRBV7-9, the J call TRBJ2-1; D is perhaps TRBD2 (5 bases). V was trimmed by 6 bases and J by 9 bases, leaving 24 bases between them. The CDR3 sequence is 16 residues long. Germline CDR1 reads SEHNR; CDR2 reads FQNEAQ (reference sequence). The CDR3 coding sequence is TGTGCCAGCAGAGGGAATTCAGGAGGTTTCGTGGGTGAGCAGTTCTTC. Translating gives CASRGNSGGFVGEQFF.

Note on this clonotype: One end of the junction does not line up with germline, which may come from a read error. The chain joins TRBV27 to TRBJ1-5, with no clear D. CDR1 and CDR2 from the germline V gene are MNHEY and SMNVEV (reference sequence). CDR3 length equals 12 residues. CDR3 amino acids: CASSFTNQPQHF. Written as DNA, the CDR3 is TGCGCCAGCAGTTTCACTAATCAGCCCCAGCATTTT.

V is TRBV20-1 and J is TRBJ2-7, with 10 bases identical to TRBD1. V lost 6 bases to trimming and J lost 3 bases; unmatched junction nucleotides: 5. This CDR3 contains 13 residues. The germline gives CDR1 DFQATT, CDR2 SNEGSKA (reference sequence). The CDR3 region has the DNA TGCAGTGCCCAAGACAGGGGGCTCTACGAGCAGTACTTC. It encodes CSAQDRGLYEQYF.

The gene calls are TRBV7-2 and TRBJ2-2; D remains unclear. Trimming pared 3 bases from V and 0 bases from J, leaving 8 bases between. This CDR3 is 15 amino acids long. CDR1 is SGHTA, CDR2 FQGNSA, per germline. CDR3 bases: TGTGCCAGCAGCTTGGGTTCAGCGAACACCGGGGAGCTGTTTTTT. This translates into CASSLGSANTGELFF. The whole variable domain, filled in from reference TRBV7-2 and TRBJ2-2, reads GAGVSQSPSNKVTEKGKDVELRCDPISGHTALYWYRQSLGQGLEFLIYFQGNSAPDKSGLPSDRFSAERTGGSVSTLTIQRTQQEDSAVYLCASSLGSANTGELFFGEGSRLTVL.

The chain has TRBV6-5 and TRBJ2-1; TRBD1 might be the D (6 bases). Germline V CDR1 and CDR2: MNHEY, SVGAGI. The CDR3 length is 13 residues. The V gene lost 6 bases and the J gene lost 4 bases, with 10 bases spanning the gap. CDR3 DNA: TGTGCCAGCAGATCCGGGACATACAATGAGCAGTTCTTC. Its translation: CASRSGTYNEQFF.

This clonotype was counted only a few times. The chain employs TRBV18 and TRBJ1-4; 7 bases align to TRBD1. J was trimmed by 6 bases and V by 3 bases; bases with no gene match: 7. The germline V gene encodes CDR1 KGHSH and CDR2 LQKENI. CDR3 length equals 15 residues. The DNA of the CDR3 is TGTGCCAGCTCACCGGGGGGACAGAGGCATGAAAAACTGTTTTTT. Residues: CASSPGGQRHEKLFF.

Here the CDR3 reads CATSGSSAGTQYF. CDR3 bases: TGTGCCACCAGTGGTTCGTCCGCAGGGACCCAGTACTTC. The chain has TRBV24-1 and TRBJ2-5; D not certain. Germline CDR1 KGHDR, CDR2 SFDVKD. Trimming removed 5 bases from V and 7 bases from J, with 13 bases in between. The CDR3 contains 13 residues.

The chain links TRBV6-2 or TRBV6-3 to TRBJ2-5, with no clear D. Germline V gene lookup returns CDR1 MNHEY and CDR2 SVGEGT. The V end lost 1 base, the J end lost 3 bases, and 3 bases lay between the germline ends. There are 12 residues in the CDR3. The CDR3 coding sequence is TGTGCCAGCAGTTACTGGGAAGAGACCCAGTACTTC. Its translation is CASSYWEETQYF.

This clonotype showed up just a few times. This chain uses TRBV7-6 with TRBJ2-7; 9 bases are shared with TRBD1. The V segment lost 5 bases and the J segment 0 bases; nucleotides outside the gene matches: 14. The CDR3 runs to 18 residues. Looked up from germline, CDR1 is SGHVS and CDR2 is FNYEAQ. The CDR3 DNA follows: TGTGCCAGCAGCCTTGCAGAGGAAGGGACAGGGAACTCCTACGAGCAGTACTTC. Protein product: CASSLAEEGTGNSYEQYF.

V usage is TRBV12-3 or TRBV12-4 and J usage is TRBJ1-5, with a weak D call TRBD1 (5 bases). The CDR3 length is 14 residues. Trimming removed 8 bases from V and 4 bases from J, with 15 bases in between. The CDR3 spells CASSGAGKNQPQHF. The CDR3 DNA is TGTGCCAGCTCTGGAGCAGGGAAAAATCAGCCCCAGCATTTT.

In its sample, this clonotype was seen a few times. The J gene is TRBJ2-7, the V gene TRBV6-5; D unresolved. The germline gives CDR1 MNHEY, CDR2 SVGAGI. The CDR3 runs to 15 residues. Trimming shortened V by 2 bases and J by 3 bases, and 14 bases separated the two germline ends. CDR3 amino acids: CASSYGSSPYYEQYF. CDR3 DNA sequence: TGTGCCAGCAGTTACGGGTCTTCCCCTTACTACGAGCAGTACTTC.

The chain combines TRBV12-3 or TRBV12-4 with TRBJ1-3, with D possibly being TRBD1 (5 bases). This CDR3 contains 15 residues. V dropped 6 bases and J dropped 4 bases, with 16 bases sitting between them. CDR3 loop: CASSPRQGGGNTIYF. CDR3 DNA sequence: TGTGCCAGCAGCCCGCGGCAGGGTGGAGGAAACACCATATATTTT.

The chain couples TRBV29-1 to TRBJ2-7; D assignment may be TRBD1 or TRBD2 (5 bases each). The CDR3 loop spans 14 amino acids. The germline gives CDR1 SQVTM, CDR2 ANQGSEA. V shed 6 bases and J shed 0 bases, with 15 bases lying between them. CDR3 DNA: TGCAGCGTCGGGGACGGACCCAACTCCTACGAGCAGTACTTC. Translation gives CSVGDGPNSYEQYF.

This clonotype was found a few times. V is TRBV30 and J is TRBJ1-1, with D hard to call. The CDR3 contains 14 residues. From germline, CDR1 is GTSNPN and CDR2 SVGIG (reference sequence). V lost 2 bases and J lost 1, with 11 bases in between. Here the CDR3 reads CAWSFGPENTEAFF. The CDR3 DNA sequence: TGTGCCTGGAGTTTCGGACCGGAGAACACTGAAGCTTTCTTT.

This clonotype came up a few times. The J gene is TRBJ2-6, the V gene TRBV24-1; the match to TRBD2 covers 10 bases. CDR1 is KGHDR and CDR2 is SFDVKD in the germline V gene. With V trimmed by 4 bases and J by 3 bases, 11 bases remained unmatched. The CDR3 totals 19 residues. The CDR3 region has the DNA TGTGCCACCAGTGACACCCGGCTAGCGGGAGAAGGTGGGGCCAACGTCCTGACTTTC. This gives the protein CATSDTRLAGEGGANVLTF.

The chain links TRBV7-2 to TRBJ2-2; TRBD2 matches 13 bases. The CDR3 sequence is 15 residues long. The V and J ends lost 10 bases and 3 bases, in that order; junction bases with no gene match: 5. Germline loops: CDR1 SGHTA, CDR2 FQGNSA. CDR3 region: CATRLAGGYTGELFF. As DNA, the CDR3 is TGTGCCACCCGACTAGCGGGGGGCTACACCGGGGAGCTGTTTTTT.

This clonotype was counted only a few times. The CDR3 loop is CATSRDRVVGETQYF. The CDR3 bases are TGTGCCACCAGCAGAGACAGGGTAGTGGGAGAGACCCAGTACTTC. V and J are TRBV15 and TRBJ2-5, with D maybe TRBD1 (5 bases). With 0 bases removed from V and 4 bases from J, the gap between germline ends came to 12 bases. CDR1 is LNHNV and CDR2 is YYDKDF in the germline V gene (reference sequence). The CDR3 is 15 amino acids. The whole variable domain, remainder taken from reference TRBV15 and TRBJ2-5, is DAMVIQNPRYQVTQFGKPVTLSCSQTLNHNVMYWYQQKSSQAPKLLFHYYDKDFNNEADTPDNFQSRRPNTSFCFLDIRSPGLGDTAMYLCATSRDRVVGETQYFGPGTRLLVL.

J is TRBJ2-1 and V is TRBV7-9, with TRBD2 as a possible D gene (6 bases). CDR3 length equals 15 residues. Germline V gene lookup returns CDR1 SEHNR and CDR2 FQNEAQ (reference sequence). Trimming removed 1 base from V and 5 bases from J, with 12 bases in between. CDR3 nucleotides: TGTGCCAGCAGCTTAGGTTGGGGAGGAAACAATGAGCAGTTCTTC. The encoded protein is CASSLGWGGNNEQFF.

There are a few counts of this clonotype. The genes are TRBV18 and TRBJ1-1; no firm D call. The germline V gene has CDR1 KGHSH and CDR2 LQKENI. V was clipped by 3 bases and J by 3 bases, with 8 bases between them. The CDR3 consists of 13 residues. CDR3 residues: CASSPSRYTEAFF. The CDR3 DNA sequence: TGTGCCAGCTCACCGAGCAGGTACACTGAAGCTTTCTTT.

The chain is built from TRBV7-8 and TRBJ2-7, with TRBD1 matching over 9 bases. CDR3 length equals 14 residues. Per germline, CDR1 SGHVS and CDR2 FQNEAQ. The V gene end was trimmed by 4 bases and the J gene end by 4 bases; junction bases not matched to a gene: 5. As DNA, the CDR3 is TGTGCCAGCAGCTCCGAGACAGGGGGTTACGAGCAGTACTTC. Protein product: CASSSETGGYEQYF.